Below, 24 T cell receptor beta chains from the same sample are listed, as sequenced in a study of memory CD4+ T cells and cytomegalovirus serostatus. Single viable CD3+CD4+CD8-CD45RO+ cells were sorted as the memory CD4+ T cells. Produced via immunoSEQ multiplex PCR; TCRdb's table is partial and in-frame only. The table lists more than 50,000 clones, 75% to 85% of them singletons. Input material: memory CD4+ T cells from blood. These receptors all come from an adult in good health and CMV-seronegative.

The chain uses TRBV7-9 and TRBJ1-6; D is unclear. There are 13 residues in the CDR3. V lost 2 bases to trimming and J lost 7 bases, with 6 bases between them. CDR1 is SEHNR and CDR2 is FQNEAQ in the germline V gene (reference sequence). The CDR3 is CASSLFSNSPLHF. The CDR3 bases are TGTGCCAGCAGCTTATTTTCGAATTCACCCCTCCACTTT.

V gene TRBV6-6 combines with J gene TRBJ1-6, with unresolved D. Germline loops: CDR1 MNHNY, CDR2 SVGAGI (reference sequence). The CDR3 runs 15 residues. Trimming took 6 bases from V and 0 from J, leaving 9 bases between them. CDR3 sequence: CASRVDSSYNSPLHF. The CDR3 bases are TGTGCCAGCAGAGTGGACTCCTCCTATAATTCACCCCTCCACTTT.

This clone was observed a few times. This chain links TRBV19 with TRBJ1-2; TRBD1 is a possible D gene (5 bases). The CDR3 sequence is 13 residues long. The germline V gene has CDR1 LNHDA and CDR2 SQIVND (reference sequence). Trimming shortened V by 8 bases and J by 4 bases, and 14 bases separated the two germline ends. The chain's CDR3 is CASQAGRSYGYTF. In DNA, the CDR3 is TGTGCCAGTCAAGCAGGGAGGTCCTATGGCTACACCTTC.

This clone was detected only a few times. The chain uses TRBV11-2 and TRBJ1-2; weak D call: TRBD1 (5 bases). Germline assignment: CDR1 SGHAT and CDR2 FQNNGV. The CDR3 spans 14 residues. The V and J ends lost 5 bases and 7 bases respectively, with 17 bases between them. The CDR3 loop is CASSPGGGGLGYTF. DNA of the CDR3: TGTGCCAGCAGCCCCGGTGGTGGGGGTCTTGGCTACACCTTC.

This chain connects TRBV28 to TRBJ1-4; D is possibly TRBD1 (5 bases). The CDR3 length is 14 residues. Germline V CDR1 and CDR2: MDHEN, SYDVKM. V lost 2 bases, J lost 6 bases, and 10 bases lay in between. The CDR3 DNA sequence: TGTGCCAGCAGTTTACCGTTGGGGGATGAAAAACTGTTTTTT. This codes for CASSLPLGDEKLFF. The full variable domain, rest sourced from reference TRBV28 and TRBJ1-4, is DVKVTQSSRYLVKRTGEKVFLECVQDMDHENMFWYRQDPGLGLRLIYFSYDVKMKEKGDIPEGYSVSREKKERFSLILESASTNQTSMYLCASSLPLGDEKLFFGSGTQLSVL.

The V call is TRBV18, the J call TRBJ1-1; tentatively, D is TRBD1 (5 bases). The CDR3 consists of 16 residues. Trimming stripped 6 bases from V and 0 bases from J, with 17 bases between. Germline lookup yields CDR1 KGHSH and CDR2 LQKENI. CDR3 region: CASSNPNRNLNTEAFF. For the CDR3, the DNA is TGTGCCAGCTCGAACCCCAACAGGAATTTGAACACTGAAGCTTTCTTT. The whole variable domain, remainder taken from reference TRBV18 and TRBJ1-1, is NAGVMQNPRHLVRRRGQEARLRCSPMKGHSHVYWYRQLPEEGLKFMVYLQKENIIDESGMPKERFSAEFPKEGPSILRIQQVVRGDSAAYFCASSNPNRNLNTEAFFGQGTRLTVV.

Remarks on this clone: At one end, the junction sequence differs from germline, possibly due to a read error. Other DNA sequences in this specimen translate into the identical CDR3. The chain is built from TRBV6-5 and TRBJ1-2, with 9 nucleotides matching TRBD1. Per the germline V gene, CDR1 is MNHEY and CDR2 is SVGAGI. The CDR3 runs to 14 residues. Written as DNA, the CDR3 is TGTGCCAGCAGTCCGGGACAGGGAAACTATGGCTACACTTTC. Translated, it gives CASSPGQGNYGYTF.

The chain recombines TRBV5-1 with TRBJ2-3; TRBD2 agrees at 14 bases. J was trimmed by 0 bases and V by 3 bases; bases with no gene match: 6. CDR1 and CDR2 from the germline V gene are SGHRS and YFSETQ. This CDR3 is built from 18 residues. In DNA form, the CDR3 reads TGCGCCAGCAGCTCAGGACTAGCGGGGGGTACTAGCACAGATACGCAGTATTTT. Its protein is CASSSGLAGGTSTDTQYF.

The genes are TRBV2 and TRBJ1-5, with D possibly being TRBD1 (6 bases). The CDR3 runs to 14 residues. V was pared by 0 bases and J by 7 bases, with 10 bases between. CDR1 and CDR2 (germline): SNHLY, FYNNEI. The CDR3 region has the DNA TGTGCCAGCAGTGAAGCTTATAGGGGGCAGCCCCAGCATTTT. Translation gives CASSEAYRGQPQHF. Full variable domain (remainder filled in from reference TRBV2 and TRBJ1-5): EPEVTQTPSHQVTQMGQEVILRCVPISNHLYFYWYRQILGQKVEFLVSFYNNEISEKSEIFDDQFSVERPDGSNFTLKIRSTKLEDSAMYFCASSEAYRGQPQHFGDGTRLSIL.

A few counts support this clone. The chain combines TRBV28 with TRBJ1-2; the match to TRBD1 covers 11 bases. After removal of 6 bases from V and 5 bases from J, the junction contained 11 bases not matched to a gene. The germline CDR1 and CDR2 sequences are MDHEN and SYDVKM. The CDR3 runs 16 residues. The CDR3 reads CASRPRGQGGRYGYTF. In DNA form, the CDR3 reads TGTGCCAGCAGGCCCCGGGGACAGGGGGGACGGTATGGCTACACCTTC.

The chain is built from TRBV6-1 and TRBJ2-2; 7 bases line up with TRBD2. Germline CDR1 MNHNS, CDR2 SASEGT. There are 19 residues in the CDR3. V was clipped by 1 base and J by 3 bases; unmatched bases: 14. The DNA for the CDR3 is TGTGCCAGCAGTGAAGTATCGGGGAGGGGTGTCAAGTACACCGGGGAGCTGTTTTTT. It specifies CASSEVSGRGVKYTGELFF.

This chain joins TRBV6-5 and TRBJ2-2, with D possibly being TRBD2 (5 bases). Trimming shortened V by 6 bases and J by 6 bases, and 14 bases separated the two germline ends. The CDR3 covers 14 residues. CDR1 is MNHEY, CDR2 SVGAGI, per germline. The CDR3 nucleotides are TGTGCCAGCAGAAACGCCGGGGAACCCGGGGAGCTGTTTTTT. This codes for CASRNAGEPGELFF.

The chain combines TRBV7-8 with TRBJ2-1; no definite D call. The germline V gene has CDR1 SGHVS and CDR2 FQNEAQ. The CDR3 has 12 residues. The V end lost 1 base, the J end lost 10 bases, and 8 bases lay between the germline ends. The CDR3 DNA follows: TGTGCCAGCAGCTTAGGTGTTGGGGAGCAGTTCTTC. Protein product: CASSLGVGEQFF.

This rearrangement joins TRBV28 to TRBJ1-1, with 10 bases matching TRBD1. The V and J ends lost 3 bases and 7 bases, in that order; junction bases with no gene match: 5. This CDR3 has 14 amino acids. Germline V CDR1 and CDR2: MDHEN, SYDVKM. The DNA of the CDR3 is TGTGCCAGCAGTTTCCGACAGGGGGCCTTTGAAGCTTTCTTT. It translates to CASSFRQGAFEAFF.

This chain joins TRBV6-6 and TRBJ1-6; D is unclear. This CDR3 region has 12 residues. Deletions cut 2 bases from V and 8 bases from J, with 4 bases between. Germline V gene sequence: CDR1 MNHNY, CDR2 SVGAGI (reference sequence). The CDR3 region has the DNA TGTGCCAGCAGTTACGGGGATTCACCCCTCCACTTT. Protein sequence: CASSYGDSPLHF.

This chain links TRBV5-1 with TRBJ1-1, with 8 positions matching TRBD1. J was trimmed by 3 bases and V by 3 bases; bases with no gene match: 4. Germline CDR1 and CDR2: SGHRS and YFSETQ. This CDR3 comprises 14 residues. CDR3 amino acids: CASSSGGVDTEAFF. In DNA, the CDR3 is TGCGCCAGCAGCTCAGGGGGCGTAGACACTGAAGCTTTCTTT.

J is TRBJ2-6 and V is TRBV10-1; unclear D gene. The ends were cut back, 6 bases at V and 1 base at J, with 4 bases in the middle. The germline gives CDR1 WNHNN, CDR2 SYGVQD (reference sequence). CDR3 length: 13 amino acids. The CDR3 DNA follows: TGCGCCAGCAGCGAATCTGGGGCCAACGTCCTGACTTTC. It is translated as CASSESGANVLTF.

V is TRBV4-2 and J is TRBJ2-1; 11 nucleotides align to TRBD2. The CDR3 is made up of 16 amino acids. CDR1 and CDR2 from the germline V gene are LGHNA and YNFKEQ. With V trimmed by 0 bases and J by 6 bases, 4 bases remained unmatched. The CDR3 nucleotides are TGTGCCAGCAGCCAAGATCTAGCGGGGGGTCTCAATGAGCAGTTCTTC. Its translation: CASSQDLAGGLNEQFF.

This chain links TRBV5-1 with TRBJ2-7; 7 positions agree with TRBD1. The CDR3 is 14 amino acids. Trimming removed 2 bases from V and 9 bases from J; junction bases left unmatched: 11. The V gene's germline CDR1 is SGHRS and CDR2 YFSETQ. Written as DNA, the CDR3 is TGCGCCAGCAGCTTTGACAGGGTTAGTGGTGTGCAGTACTTC. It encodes CASSFDRVSGVQYF.

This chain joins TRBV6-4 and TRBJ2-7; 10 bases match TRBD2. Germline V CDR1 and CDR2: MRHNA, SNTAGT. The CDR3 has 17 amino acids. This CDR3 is CASSDSARGLAGDPASV. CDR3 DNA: TGTGCCAGCAGTGACTCCGCCCGGGGGCTAGCGGGGGATCCGGCATCGGTC.

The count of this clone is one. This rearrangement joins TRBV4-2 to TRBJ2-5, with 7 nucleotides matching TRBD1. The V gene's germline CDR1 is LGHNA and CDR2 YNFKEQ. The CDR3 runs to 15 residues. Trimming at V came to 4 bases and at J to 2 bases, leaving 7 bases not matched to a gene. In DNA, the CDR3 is TGTGCCAGCAGCCGGCGGACAGGACCTCAAGAGACCCAGTACTTC. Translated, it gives CASSRRTGPQETQYF.

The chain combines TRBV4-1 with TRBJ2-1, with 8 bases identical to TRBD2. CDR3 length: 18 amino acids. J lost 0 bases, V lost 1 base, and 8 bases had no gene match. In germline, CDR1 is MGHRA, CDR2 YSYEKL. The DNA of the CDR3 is TGCGCCAGCAGCCAAGTCTGGGAGCGGGGGAGCTCCTACAATGAGCAGTTCTTC. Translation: CASSQVWERGSSYNEQFF.

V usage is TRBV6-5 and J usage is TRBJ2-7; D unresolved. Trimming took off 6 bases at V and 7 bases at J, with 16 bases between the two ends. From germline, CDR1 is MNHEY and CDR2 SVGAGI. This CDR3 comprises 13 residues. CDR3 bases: TGTGCCAGCAGCTCGTTCAGCGCGCAGGAGCAGTACTTC. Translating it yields CASSSFSAQEQYF.

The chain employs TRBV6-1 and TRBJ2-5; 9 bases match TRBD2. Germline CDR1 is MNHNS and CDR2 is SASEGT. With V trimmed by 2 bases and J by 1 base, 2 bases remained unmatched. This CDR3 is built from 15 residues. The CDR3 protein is CASSELAGSQETQYF. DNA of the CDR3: TGTGCCAGCAGTGAACTAGCGGGGTCCCAAGAGACCCAGTACTTC.